This TCR beta chain was captured by sequencing in a study of cytomegalovirus exposure and HLA in healthy donors. As concerns this clone: The antigen is not known.

Primers: 60 Vbeta forward and 13 Jbeta reverse. The method was immunoSEQ multiplex PCR; TCRdb's version includes in-frame clones alone and lacks a portion of them. The data hold 200,000 to 250,000 clones, with about 80% observed a single time. This CDR3 is built from 13 residues. Germline CDR1 and CDR2: MNHEY and SVGAGI. Trimming left V 8 bases short and J 6 bases short, with 13 bases between. Findings and limits, study-wide: Clonal expansion, a later analysis showed, was greater in HLA-associated TCR beta chains than in equally common others. Several of the most significant clusters were apparently associated with common viral pathogens in a later analysis.

The gene calls are TRBV6-5 and TRBJ2-2; no reliable D call. The sequenced sample was PBMCs. This sequence was found in a woman aged 40 to 50 in good health and CMV-seronegative. CDR3 loop: CASAPRWAGELFF. The DNA of the CDR3 is TGTGCCAGCGCCCCGCGGTGGGCCGGGGAGCTGTTTTTT.